This is a list of T cell receptor beta chains from one sample in a study of CD8 T cells in Susac syndrome. TCRdb itself ran the immunoSEQ multiplex PCR reads through MiXCR, one entry per CDR3 protein. This table holds about 150,000 distinct CDR3 sequences, 95% to 96% found once. The sample comprised CD8+ T cells from PBMCs. Every receptor here comes from a human donor with multiple sclerosis. Both conserved end residues are part of each CDR3. D genes are given only for firm matches. Where a row states a size, it is once, few, many or the class of an expanded clone; other rows omit it.

J gene,clone size,V gene,D gene,CDR3 DNA,CDR3 protein
TRBJ2-7,.,TRBV27,.,TGTGCCAGCAGTTCAGGGGAGTCCTACGAGCAGTACTTC,CASSSGESYEQYF
TRBJ1-1,.,TRBV29-1,.,TGCAGCGTTGAAGGAGGGCAGGGGAGCGCTGAAGCTTTCTTT,CSVEGGQGSAEAFF
TRBJ2-7,.,TRBV29-1,TRBD1,TGCAGCGTTGGGACAGGGTCCCCCTACGAGCAGTACTTC,CSVGTGSPYEQYF
TRBJ1-1,.,TRBV7-9,.,TGTGCCAGCAGCCGCGGACAGTTGAACACTGAAGCTTTCTTT,CASSRGQLNTEAFF
TRBJ2-1,.,TRBV20-1,TRBD1,TGCAGTGCTAGAGATGGGGGACAGGGGGGAAATGAGCAGTTCTTC,CSARDGGQGGNEQFF
TRBJ2-1,.,TRBV9,TRBD2,TGTGCCAGCAGCGGACTAGCGGGGGGAAACAATGAGCAGTTCTTC,CASSGLAGGNNEQFF
TRBJ1-1,once,TRBV20-1,.,TGCAGTTCTTTTAGGAACACTGAAGCTTTCTTT,CSSFRNTEAFF
TRBJ2-1,.,TRBV6-5,.,TGTGCCAGCAGTTCATCGATTCCCGGCTACAATGAGCAGTTCTTC,CASSSSIPGYNEQFF
TRBJ2-7,.,TRBV7-2,TRBD2,TGTGCCAGCAGCCGAGGAGCCGGGACTAGCGACGAGCAGTACTTC,CASSRGAGTSDEQYF
TRBJ1-1,.,TRBV30,.,TGTGCCTGGACCGATGGGACGGTGAACACTGAAGCTTTCTTT,CAWTDGTVNTEAFF
TRBJ2-1,.,TRBV29-1,.,TGCAGCGTTGAAGAGCGGGGGCCCTACAATGAGCAGTTCTTC,CSVEERGPYNEQFF
TRBJ1-1,.,TRBV30,.,TGTGCCTGGAGTGTACGCAGGGAAGGGACTGAAGCTTTCTTT,CAWSVRREGTEAFF
TRBJ2-1,.,TRBV20-1,.,TGCAGTGCTAGACCCTTGGGGCTAGCTCTTTCCTACAATGAGCAGTTCTTC,CSARPLGLALSYNEQFF
TRBJ2-1,.,TRBV3-1,.,TGTGCCAGCAGCCAAGGGGCAGGGCCTACCTACAATGAGCAGTTCTTC,CASSQGAGPTYNEQFF
TRBJ2-3,.,TRBV7-6,.,TGTGCCAGCAGCTCCGGCCCAGATACGCAGTATTTT,CASSSGPDTQYF
TRBJ1-5,.,TRBV6-1,TRBD1,TGTGCCAGCAGTGAAGGAAGGGGACAGGGCAATCAGCCCCAGCATTTT,CASSEGRGQGNQPQHF
TRBJ2-5,once,TRBV11-1,.,TGTGCCAGCAGCCCACGGGACGGCTACCAAGAGACCCAGTACTTC,CASSPRDGYQETQYF
TRBJ2-2,.,TRBV5-1,.,TGCGCCAGCAGCTTGGAGGCGGGTACCGGGGAGCTGTTTTTT,CASSLEAGTGELFF
TRBJ2-7,once,TRBV27,.,TGTGCCAGCAGTCCTCGGATGGCCTACGAGCAGTACTTC,CASSPRMAYEQYF
TRBJ2-2,once,TRBV13,.,TGTGCCAGCTGTGAGGGAGTCACCGGGGAGCTGTTTTTT,CASCEGVTGELFF
TRBJ1-6,once,TRBV5-6,.,TGTGCCAGCAGCGGGGGACCGATTAATTCACCCCTCCACTTT,CASSGGPINSPLHF
TRBJ1-3,once,TRBV12-3/TRBV12-4,.,TGTGCCAGCAGTACAGGGGGAAACACCATATATTTT,CASSTGGNTIYF
TRBJ1-1,once,TRBV30,.,TGTGCCTGGAGTGTACAAGTGAACACTGAAGCTTTCTTT,CAWSVQVNTEAFF
TRBJ1-1,.,TRBV27,.,TGTGCCAGCAGTGACTTTGGGGCAGGTACTGAAGCTTTCTTT,CASSDFGAGTEAFF
TRBJ1-4,.,TRBV9,.,TGTGCCAGCAGCGTGGGAGGCGTGGGTGAAAAACTGTTTTTT,CASSVGGVGEKLFF
TRBJ1-5,.,TRBV12-3/TRBV12-4,.,TGTGCCAGCGGCGGGGTTGAAGATCAGCCCCAGCATTTT,CASGGVEDQPQHF
TRBJ2-3,.,TRBV7-9,.,TGTGCCAGCAGCTTTACTAGCCCAGATACGCAGTATTTT,CASSFTSPDTQYF
TRBJ2-7,.,TRBV7-9,.,TGTGCCAGCAGCAATATCGAGTACGAGCAGTACTTC,CASSNIEYEQYF
TRBJ1-5,.,TRBV12-5,.,TGTGCTAGTGGTCCGCATGGGGCCGATTATCAGCCCCAGCATTTT,CASGPHGADYQPQHF
TRBJ2-1,.,TRBV2,TRBD2,TGTGCCAGCAGTACTAGCGGGGGGGCCCCTGAGCAGTTCTTC,CASSTSGGAPEQFF
TRBJ2-5,once,TRBV29-1,TRBD2,TGCAGCGCCTTAGCGGGGGGGCTGGAGACCCAGTACTTC,CSALAGGLETQYF
TRBJ2-3,.,TRBV2,.,TGTGCCAGCAGTGAGGGTCCAGATACGCAGTATTTT,CASSEGPDTQYF
TRBJ2-5,.,TRBV6-4,.,TGTGCCAGCAGTGAAGGGTACCAAGAGACCCAGTACTTC,CASSEGYQETQYF
TRBJ2-7,.,TRBV20-1,.,TGCAGTGCTAGAAAAGGGGACGGGTCCTACGAGCAGTACTTC,CSARKGDGSYEQYF
TRBJ2-5,.,TRBV7-2,.,TGTGCCAGCCGCCGGGTTGGGGGGATGAATCGGGAGACCCAGTACTTC,CASRRVGGMNRETQYF
TRBJ2-5,.,TRBV20-1,TRBD2,TGCAGTGCTCAGCCGGGACTAGCGGAAGAGACCCAGTACTTC,CSAQPGLAEETQYF
TRBJ1-2,.,TRBV25-1,.,TGTGCCAGCAGTGACGAAGGCAGGGTGCATGGCTACACCTTC,CASSDEGRVHGYTF
TRBJ1-1,.,TRBV11-2,.,TGTGCCAGCAGCTTAGGGTATGACAGGAACACTGAAGCTTTCTTT,CASSLGYDRNTEAFF
TRBJ1-2,.,TRBV20-1,.,TGCAGTGCTAGAGATTACCGGGCCTCGCGCGACTATGGCTACACCTTC,CSARDYRASRDYGYTF
TRBJ1-5,.,TRBV18,.,TGTGCCAGCTCGAAGGGACACCCCAATCAGCCCCAGCATTTT,CASSKGHPNQPQHF
TRBJ1-3,.,TRBV27,.,TGTGCCAGCAGTTTCGGGGGGTCTGGAAACACCATATATTTT,CASSFGGSGNTIYF
TRBJ2-1,.,TRBV7-8,TRBD1,TGTGCCAGCAGCTTAGCTCGGGTGGTCTCAGGAGACAGGGGCAATGAGCAGTTCTTC,CASSLARVVSGDRGNEQFF
TRBJ1-2,.,TRBV13,.,TGTGCCAGCAGCTTAGGTCCAGATCCTAACTATGGCTACACCTTC,CASSLGPDPNYGYTF
TRBJ1-5,.,TRBV2,.,TGTGCCAGCCATGATCAGGGTTATCAGCCCCAGCATTTT,CASHDQGYQPQHF